This T cell receptor (beta chain) was profiled in a study of T cells in Graves' hyperthyroidism and ophthalmopathy. Overall study findings and caveats: Ophthalmopathy was distinguished from stable hyperthyroidism by 13 V-J signatures.

In its sample, this clonotype was seen many times. Its antigen is not identified. RNA transcripts were the template for amplifying TCR beta CDR3 regions. The TCR CDR3 first-round RT-PCR relied on the HTBI primer set. MiXCR was run by TCRdb on the multiplex PCR reads, yielding one entry per CDR3 protein. The sample has about 270,000 distinct CDR3 sequences; 22% are singletons. Input material: blood. This sequence originates from a man in his thirties or forties with Graves' ophthalmopathy.

CDR3 protein: CASSLEGLAVLSEQYF. The CDR3 DNA follows: TGCGCCAGCAGCTTGGAGGGGTTGGCTGTTCTAAGCGAGCAGTACTTC. The rearrangement joins TRBV5-1 to TRBJ2-7, with D tentatively TRBD1 (5 bases). Germline assignment: CDR1 SGHRS and CDR2 YFSETQ. This CDR3 spans 16 amino acids. V was cut by 0 bases and J by 6 bases, with 19 bases left in between.